The present T cell receptor (beta chain) was sequenced within a study of control samples from healthy donors and cancer patients. Assay: immunoSEQ multiplex PCR; the TCRdb copy retains only in-frame clones and omits some. The table records about 140,000 clones, approximately 86% of them present only once. The TCR comes from a man between 18 and 35 years old in good health. Material: blood.

In DNA, the CDR3 is TGTGCCAGCAGTTTAGCAGGGATGCACGAGCAGTACTTC. This codes for CASSLAGMHEQYF. The chain is built from TRBV2 and TRBJ2-7; TRBD1 might be the D (5 bases). CDR3 length equals 13 residues. V lost 5 bases to trimming and J lost 5 bases, with 13 bases between them. The V gene's germline CDR1 is SNHLY and CDR2 FYNNEI.